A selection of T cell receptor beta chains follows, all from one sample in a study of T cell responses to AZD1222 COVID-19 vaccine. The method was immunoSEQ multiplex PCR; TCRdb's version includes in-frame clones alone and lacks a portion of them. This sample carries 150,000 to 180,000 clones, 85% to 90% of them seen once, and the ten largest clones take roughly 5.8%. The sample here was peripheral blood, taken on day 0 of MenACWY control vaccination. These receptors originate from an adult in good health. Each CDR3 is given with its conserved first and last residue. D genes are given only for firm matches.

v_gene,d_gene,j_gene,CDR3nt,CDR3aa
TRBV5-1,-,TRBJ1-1,TGCGCCAGCAGCTTGGTAGCGGTCGACGTATGGGCTTTCTTT,CASSLVAVDVWAFF
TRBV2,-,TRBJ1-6,TGTGCCAGCTCCGACAGTTCACTTAATTCACCCCTCCACTTT,CASSDSSLNSPLHF
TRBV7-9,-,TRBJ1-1,TGTGCCAGCAGCCCGAGAGGGTCCAGGCTAAACACTGAAGCTTTCTTT,CASSPRGSRLNTEAFF
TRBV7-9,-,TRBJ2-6,TGTGCCAGCAGCCTGGCCCGGGGCTTCTCTGGGGCCAACGTCCTGACTTTC,CASSLARGFSGANVLTF
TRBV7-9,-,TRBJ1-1,TGTGCCAGCAGCTCCCTTGGACAGTTAAACACTGAAGCTTTCTTT,CASSSLGQLNTEAFF
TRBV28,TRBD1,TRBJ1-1,TGTGCCAGCAGTTTAGGACAGGGAAACACTGAAGCTTTCTTT,CASSLGQGNTEAFF
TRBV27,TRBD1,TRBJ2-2,TGTGCCAGCAGGCCGGGACAGGGCCCCGGGGAGCTGTTTTTT,CASRPGQGPGELFF
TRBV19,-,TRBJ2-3,TGTGCCAGTGAAGGTGGGCCAACCTTCACATCAAATACGCAGTATTTT,CASEGGPTFTSNTQYF
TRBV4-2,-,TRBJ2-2,TGTGCCAGCAGCCGGGGGACGGGCACCGGGGAGCTGTTTTTT,CASSRGTGTGELFF
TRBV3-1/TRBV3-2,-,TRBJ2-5,TGTGCCAGCAGCCAAACCCCGCAAGGGACCCAGTACTTC,CASSQTPQGTQYF
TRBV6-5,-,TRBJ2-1,TGTGCCAGCAGTTACCCTGCGGGGGCGGCCTACAATGAGCAGTTCTTC,CASSYPAGAAYNEQFF
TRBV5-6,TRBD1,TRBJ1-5,TGTGCCAGCAGCTTGACCGGGACAGGGGACGATCAGCCCCAGCATTTT,CASSLTGTGDDQPQHF
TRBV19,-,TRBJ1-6,TGTGCCAGTAGCAGTGGTGATCCCCTCCACTTT,CASSSGDPLHF
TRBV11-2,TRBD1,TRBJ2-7,TGTGCCAGCAGCCGAGCCGGACAGGGCGGCTACTACGAGCAGTACTTC,CASSRAGQGGYYEQYF
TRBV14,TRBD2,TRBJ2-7,TGTGCCAGCAGCAGATGGGGGAGGGGCTACGAGCAGTACTTC,CASSRWGRGYEQYF
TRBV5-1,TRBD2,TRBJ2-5,TGCGCCAGCAGCTTCAGGCCTAGCGGGGTAGAGACCCAGTACTTC,CASSFRPSGVETQYF
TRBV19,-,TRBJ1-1,TGTGCCAGTAGTATCGAGGGGGTGAACACTGAAGCTTTCTTT,CASSIEGVNTEAFF
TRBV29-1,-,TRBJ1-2,TGCAGCGTTGGGGCCCAGGGAACCTATGGCTACACCTTC,CSVGAQGTYGYTF